Listed below are T cell receptor beta chains from one sample, sequenced in a study of control samples from healthy donors and cancer patients. Sequencing used immunoSEQ multiplex PCR; TCRdb keeps in-frame clones, though not all of them. The data show around 130,000 clones, with nearly 90% seen just once and 3.2% held by the top ten. The sample taken for sequencing was blood. Receptors originate from a man over 45 in good health. Each CDR3 is given with its conserved first and last residue. The order of the fields is J gene, D gene, clone size, V gene, CDR3 protein, CDR3 DNA. D genes are given only for firm matches. Only some rows state a clone size, as once, few, many or a class for expanded clones.

>TRBJ2-6|.|.|TRBV4-1
CASSQDLGGANVLTF
TGCGCCAGCAGCCAAGATCTGGGTGGGGCCAACGTCCTGACTTTC
>TRBJ1-1|.|.|TRBV15
CATSSDRFSGTEAFF
TGTGCCACCAGCAGCGACAGGTTTTCGGGCACTGAAGCTTTCTTT
>TRBJ2-2|TRBD1|.|TRBV10-3
CAITNQGANTGELFF
TGTGCCATCACTAACCAGGGGGCGAACACCGGGGAGCTGTTTTTT
>TRBJ2-5|TRBD1|.|TRBV2
CASRAGTGFGETQYF
TGTGCCAGCAGGGCCGGGACAGGGTTTGGAGAGACCCAGTACTTC
>TRBJ1-1|.|.|TRBV18
CASSPPHQNTEAFF
TGTGCCAGCTCACCACCTCACCAGAACACTGAAGCTTTCTTT
>TRBJ2-1|TRBD2|.|TRBV2
CASSSKYIWLAGLDNEQFF
TGTGCCAGCAGTTCCAAATATATTTGGCTAGCGGGGTTAGACAATGAGCAGTTCTTC
>TRBJ2-2|.|.|TRBV9
CASSDPPSRPQGTGELFF
TGTGCCAGCAGCGATCCGCCCTCGAGACCACAGGGCACCGGGGAGCTGTTTTTT
>TRBJ1-3|.|.|TRBV7-2
CASSLRSRNTIYF
TGTGCCAGCAGCTTACGTTCGCGGAACACCATATATTTT
>TRBJ1-1|.|.|TRBV5-1
CASSLTPGQANTEAFF
TGCGCCAGCAGCTTAACGCCCGGGCAGGCGAACACTGAAGCTTTCTTT
>TRBJ1-1|.|.|TRBV5-1
CASSQWTNDGVSAFF
TGCGCCAGCAGCCAATGGACAAACGACGGGGTCTCAGCTTTCTTT
>TRBJ2-5|TRBD1|.|TRBV9
CASSVSGQAGQETQYF
TGTGCCAGCAGCGTATCGGGACAGGCCGGACAAGAGACCCAGTACTTC
>TRBJ2-3|TRBD1|.|TRBV4-2
CASSQSGQSTDTQYF
TGTGCCAGCAGCCAATCGGGACAGTCCACAGATACGCAGTATTTT
>TRBJ2-7|TRBD2|.|TRBV28
CASSLSGRGYEQYF
TGTGCCAGCAGTTTATCGGGGCGGGGGTACGAGCAGTACTTC
>TRBJ2-3|.|.|TRBV7-9
CASSPSRGVDTQYF
TGTGCCAGCAGCCCGTCGCGGGGAGTGGATACGCAGTATTTT
>TRBJ1-2|TRBD1|.|TRBV4-1
CASSGTGPNYGYTF
TGCGCCAGCAGCGGGACAGGGCCAAACTATGGCTACACCTTC
>TRBJ1-4|TRBD1|.|TRBV19
CASSVGQGINEKLFF
TGTGCCAGTAGTGTGGGACAGGGGATTAATGAAAAACTGTTTTTT
>TRBJ2-1|.|.|TRBV19
CASSIGGPGGGNEQFF
TGTGCCAGTAGTATAGGCGGCCCCGGAGGGGGCAATGAGCAGTTCTTC
>TRBJ2-5|.|.|TRBV7-7
CASSPLGMVQYF
TGTGCCAGCAGCCCTCTTGGAATGGTCCAGTACTTC
>TRBJ2-6|.|.|TRBV10-2
CASSKMDSGANVLTF
TGCGCCAGCAGTAAGATGGACTCTGGGGCCAACGTCCTGACTTTC
>TRBJ2-1|TRBD2|.|TRBV7-3
CASSYSGGNNEQFF
TGTGCCAGCAGCTATAGCGGGGGGAACAATGAGCAGTTCTTC
>TRBJ2-7|TRBD2|.|TRBV5-1
CASSLGIGGTGEQYF
TGCGCCAGCAGCCTGGGGATCGGGGGGACCGGCGAGCAGTACTTC
>TRBJ2-1|TRBD2|few|TRBV28
CASSLYPSGGRNEQFF
TGTGCCAGCAGTTTATATCCTAGCGGGGGAAGGAATGAGCAGTTCTTC
>TRBJ1-4|.|.|TRBV7-9
CASSSDTGYAATNEKLFF
TGTGCCAGCAGCTCAGATACAGGGTACGCAGCAACTAATGAAAAACTGTTTTTT
>TRBJ2-5|.|.|TRBV29-1
CSGNRGAGGETQYF
TGCAGCGGAAACAGGGGCGCGGGGGGAGAGACCCAGTACTTC
>TRBJ2-1|.|.|TRBV20-1
CSATKGNEQFF
TGCAGTGCTACAAAAGGCAATGAGCAGTTCTTC
>TRBJ2-6|TRBD1|.|TRBV2
CASSGGQGSSGANVLTF
TGTGCCAGCAGTGGGGGACAGGGAAGCTCTGGGGCCAACGTCCTGACTTTC
>TRBJ2-3|TRBD1|.|TRBV19
CASSIEDRGTDTQYF
TGTGCCAGTAGTATCGAAGACAGGGGCACAGATACGCAGTATTTT
>TRBJ1-5|.|.|TRBV7-8
CASSLVGLDQPQHF
TGTGCCAGCAGCTTAGTGGGGTTGGATCAGCCCCAGCATTTT
>TRBJ1-4|TRBD1|.|TRBV5-6
CASNLRGLGEKLFF
TGTGCCAGCAACCTCAGGGGGCTTGGGGAAAAACTGTTTTTT
>TRBJ1-1|.|.|TRBV24-1
CATSAGGRTEAFF
TGTGCCACCAGTGCCGGGGGGAGGACTGAAGCTTTCTTT
>TRBJ1-1|.|.|TRBV6-5
CASSYSGGMNTEAFF
TGTGCCAGCAGTTACTCTGGGGGTATGAACACTGAAGCTTTCTTT
>TRBJ2-1|.|few|TRBV27
CASSLFPPVSNEQFF
TGTGCCAGCAGTTTATTTCCCCCCGTGAGCAATGAGCAGTTCTTC
>TRBJ1-6|.|.|TRBV9
CASSDKSSYNSPLHF
TGTGCCAGCAGCGACAAGAGCTCCTATAATTCACCCCTCCACTTT
>TRBJ1-1|TRBD1|.|TRBV7-9
CASSSRGDTEAFF
TGTGCCAGCAGCTCCAGGGGGGACACTGAAGCTTTCTTT
>TRBJ2-5|.|.|TRBV30
CAWEDKAQETQYF
TGTGCCTGGGAAGACAAGGCTCAAGAGACCCAGTACTTC
>TRBJ2-1|.|.|TRBV7-7
CASSPDRTQIIF
TGTGCCAGCAGCCCCGACAGAACCCAAATAATCTTC
>TRBJ2-7|TRBD2|.|TRBV4-2
CASSQGLAGASDYEQYF
TGTGCCAGCAGCCAGGGACTAGCGGGGGCGTCCGACTACGAGCAGTACTTC
>TRBJ2-2|.|.|TRBV5-1
CASSLVQGNTGELFF
TGCGCCAGCAGCTTGGTACAGGGAAACACCGGGGAGCTGTTTTTT
>TRBJ2-7|.|.|TRBV11-3
CASSTTRGSYEQYF
TGTGCCAGCAGCACAACCCGGGGGTCCTACGAGCAGTACTTC